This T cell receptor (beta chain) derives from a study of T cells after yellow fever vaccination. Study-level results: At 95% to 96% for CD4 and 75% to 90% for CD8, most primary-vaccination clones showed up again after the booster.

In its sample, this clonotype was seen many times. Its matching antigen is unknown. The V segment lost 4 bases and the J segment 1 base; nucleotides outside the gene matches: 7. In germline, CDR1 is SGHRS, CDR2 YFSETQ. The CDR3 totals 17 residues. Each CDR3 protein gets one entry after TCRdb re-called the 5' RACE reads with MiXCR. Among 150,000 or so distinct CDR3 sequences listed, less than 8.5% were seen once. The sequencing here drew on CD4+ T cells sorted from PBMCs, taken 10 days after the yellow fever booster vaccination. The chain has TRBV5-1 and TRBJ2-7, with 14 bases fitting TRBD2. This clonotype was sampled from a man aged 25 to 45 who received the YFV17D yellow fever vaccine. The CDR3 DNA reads TGCGCCAGCAGCCCCCCGGGACTAGCGGGGGCTTCCTACGAGCAGTACTTC. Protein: CASSPPGLAGASYEQYF. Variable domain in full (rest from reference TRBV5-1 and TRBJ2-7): KAGVTQTPRYLIKTRGQQVTLSCSPISGHRSVSWYQQTPGQGLQFLFEYFSETQRNKGNFPGRFSGRQFSNSRSEMNVSTLELGDSALYLCASSPPGLAGASYEQYFGPGTRLTVT.